This TCR beta chain was found in a study of T cells after yellow fever vaccination. Regarding the study as a whole: Post-booster repertoires contained most primary-vaccination clones again (about 95% CD4, 85% to 90% CD8). A small share of clonotypes appeared in both CD4 and CD8 compartments.

The CDR3 totals 12 residues. V gave up 4 bases and J gave up 5 bases, with 8 bases separating them. This clonotype was seen repeatedly, ten times or more. Its antigen is not known. A 5'RACE template-switching step, the method used to make TCR cDNA, added a universal primer site and UMIs. TCRdb re-analysed the 5' RACE reads in MiXCR, keeping a single row per CDR3 protein. This table holds approximately 120,000 distinct CDR3 sequences, roughly 6.7% found once. The material was CD4+ T cells sorted from PBMCs, obtained 10 days after the first yellow fever vaccination. This clonotype originated in a man aged 18 to 29 who received the YFV17D yellow fever vaccine. V gene TRBV12-3 or TRBV12-4 combines with J gene TRBJ2-5; no clear D. In nucleotides, the CDR3 is TGTGCCAGCAGTTCCCCTATGGAGACCCAGTACTTC. The encoded protein is CASSSPMETQYF.